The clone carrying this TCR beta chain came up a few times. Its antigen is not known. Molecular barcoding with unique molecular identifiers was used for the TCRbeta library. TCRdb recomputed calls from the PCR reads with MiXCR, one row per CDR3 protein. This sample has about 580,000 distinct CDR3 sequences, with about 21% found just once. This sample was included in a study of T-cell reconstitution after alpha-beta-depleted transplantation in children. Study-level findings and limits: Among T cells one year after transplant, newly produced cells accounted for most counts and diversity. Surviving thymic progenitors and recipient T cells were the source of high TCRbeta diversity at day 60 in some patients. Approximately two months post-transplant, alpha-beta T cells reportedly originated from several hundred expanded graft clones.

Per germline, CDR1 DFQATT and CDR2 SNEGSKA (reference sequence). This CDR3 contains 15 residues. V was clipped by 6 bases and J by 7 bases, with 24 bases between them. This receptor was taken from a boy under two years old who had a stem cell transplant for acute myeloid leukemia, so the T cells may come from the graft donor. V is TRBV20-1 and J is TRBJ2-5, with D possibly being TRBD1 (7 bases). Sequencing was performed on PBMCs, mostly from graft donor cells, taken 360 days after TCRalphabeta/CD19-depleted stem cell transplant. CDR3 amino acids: CSAWEPGGWVGTQYF. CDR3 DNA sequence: TGCAGTGCCTGGGAGCCAGGGGGGTGGGTAGGGACCCAGTACTTC.